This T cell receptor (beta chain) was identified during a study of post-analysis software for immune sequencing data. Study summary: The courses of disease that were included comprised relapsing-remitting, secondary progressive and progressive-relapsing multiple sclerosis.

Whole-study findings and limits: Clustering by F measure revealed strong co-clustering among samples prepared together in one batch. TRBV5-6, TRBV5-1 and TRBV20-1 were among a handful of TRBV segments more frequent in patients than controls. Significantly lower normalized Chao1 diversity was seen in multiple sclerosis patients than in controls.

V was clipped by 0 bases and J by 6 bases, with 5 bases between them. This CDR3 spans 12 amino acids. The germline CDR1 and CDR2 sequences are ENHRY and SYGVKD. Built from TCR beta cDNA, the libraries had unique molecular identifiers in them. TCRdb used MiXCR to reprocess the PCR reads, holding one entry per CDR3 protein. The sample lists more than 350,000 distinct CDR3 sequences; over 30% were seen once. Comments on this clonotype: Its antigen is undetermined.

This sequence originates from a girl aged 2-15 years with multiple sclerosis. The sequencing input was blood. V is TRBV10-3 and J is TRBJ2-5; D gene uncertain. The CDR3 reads CAISESSKTQYF. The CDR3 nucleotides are TGTGCCATCAGTGAGTCTAGTAAGACCCAGTACTTC.